Presented here are 29 T cell receptor beta chains from one specimen sequenced in a study of blood T cell repertoires in COVID-19 (dated by TCRdb to about 2020). Libraries were constructed by the immunoSEQ multiplex PCR assay. Not all clones reach the TCRdb copy of this immuneACCESS table, which keeps in-frame sequences only. Checked studies attribute under half of the gap to unresolved V genes and leave the rest unexplained. Within this sample are under 300,000 clones, with 75% to 90% of them counted one time only. Together, the top ten hold approximately 2.5% of the sample. The source material was PBMCs or T cells enriched from blood (not recorded which). These TCRs come from a woman younger than 35 who had recovered from COVID-19.

The chain is built from TRBV6-5 and TRBJ1-1; D remains unclear. The CDR3 extends over 16 amino acids. Germline V CDR1 and CDR2: MNHEY, SVGAGI. The V end lost 0 bases, the J end lost 1 base, and 12 bases lay between the germline ends. In DNA, the CDR3 is TGTGCCAGCAGTTACTCGAATGTCCGGGGGAACACTGAAGCTTTCTTT. Protein: CASSYSNVRGNTEAFF.

The chain employs TRBV7-9 and TRBJ1-2; D is uncertain. Trimming took 1 base from V and 7 from J, leaving 10 bases between them. The CDR3 runs 13 residues. CDR1 and CDR2 (germline): SEHNR, FQNEAQ (reference sequence). This CDR3 reads CASSLGYPLGYTF. The CDR3 bases are TGTGCCAGCAGCTTAGGCTATCCCCTTGGCTACACCTTC.

The J gene is TRBJ1-3, the V gene TRBV11-2; the D is unclear. The CDR3 consists of 14 residues. CDR1 and CDR2 from the germline V gene are SGHAT and FQNNGV. The V and J ends lost 1 base and 0 bases respectively, with 4 bases between them. The DNA of the CDR3 is TGTGCCAGCAGCTTAGGGAGCTCTGGAAACACCATATATTTT. Amino acid sequence: CASSLGSSGNTIYF.

This rearrangement joins TRBV5-1 to TRBJ1-2; D not resolved. Trimming removed 0 bases at V and 2 bases at J, with 11 bases between. Per the germline V gene, CDR1 is SGHRS and CDR2 is YFSETQ. CDR3 length: 15 amino acids. In DNA form, the CDR3 reads TGCGCCAGCAGCTTGGCATGGGGAGGGAACTATGGCTACACCTTC. The encoded protein is CASSLAWGGNYGYTF.

The chain joins TRBV5-6 to TRBJ1-5; TRBD1 is a possible D gene (5 bases). Trimming removed 4 bases from V and 8 bases from J, with 13 bases in between. This CDR3 region has 13 residues. Germline-derived CDR1 and CDR2 are SGHDT and YYEEEE. The CDR3 reads CASSRWGAKPQHF. The CDR3 DNA is TGTGCCAGCAGCCGTTGGGGCGCGAAGCCCCAGCATTTT.

This clone was counted between two and nine times. V gene TRBV2 combines with J gene TRBJ2-7, with D maybe TRBD1 (5 bases). Germline V gene data show CDR1 as SNHLY and CDR2 as FYNNEI. CDR3 length: 15 residues. The ends were cut back, 0 bases at V and 0 bases at J, with 9 bases in the middle. The CDR3 protein is CASSEASRGSYEQYF. CDR3 nucleotides: TGTGCCAGCAGTGAAGCTTCTAGGGGCTCCTACGAGCAGTACTTC.

This chain joins TRBV2 and TRBJ1-2; a possible D gene is TRBD1 (5 bases). The CDR3 totals 15 residues. Germline V CDR1 and CDR2: SNHLY, FYNNEI. Trimming left V 3 bases short and J 4 bases short, with 15 bases between. CDR3 DNA: TGTGCCAGCAGTGACACAGCGGGGCCTAGCTATGGCTACACCTTC. This gives the protein CASSDTAGPSYGYTF.

The table lists this clone with a few counts. This chain joins TRBV25-1 and TRBJ1-3; D is undetermined. Looked up from germline, CDR1 is MGHDK and CDR2 is SYGVNS. This CDR3 is 14 amino acids long. With 2 bases removed from V and 1 base from J, the gap between germline ends came to 6 bases. The CDR3 nucleotides read TGTGCCAGCAGTGAAGAGAAATCTGGAAACACCATATATTTT. Its protein is CASSEEKSGNTIYF.

This clone was picked up a small number of times. The chain uses TRBV12-3 or TRBV12-4 and TRBJ1-1; D gene uncertain. The CDR3 is made up of 11 amino acids. The V end was cut by 5 bases, the J end by 7 bases, with 8 bases between. The CDR3 reads CASSTLLEAFF. The CDR3 DNA sequence: TGTGCCAGCAGTACCCTACTTGAAGCTTTCTTT.

The rearrangement links TRBV5-8 to TRBJ1-3, with 10 bases identical to TRBD1. V shed 1 base and J 4 bases; nucleotides not matched to a gene: 8. The CDR3 runs 17 residues. Per germline, CDR1 SGHTS and CDR2 YDEGEE. The CDR3, as DNA: TGTGCCAGCAGCTTGTTATTCGGGACAGGGGCCGGAAACACCATATATTTT. Protein sequence: CASSLLFGTGAGNTIYF.

V and J are TRBV3-1 (or the pseudogene TRBV3-2) and TRBJ2-2; 9 bases fit TRBD1. Germline CDR1 LGHDT, CDR2 YNNKEL (reference sequence). The V and J ends lost 4 bases and 1 base, in that order; junction bases with no gene match: 7. This CDR3 has 17 residues. CDR3 sequence: CASSRGPGQGNTGELFF. The CDR3 nucleotides read TGTGCCAGCAGCCGCGGACCGGGACAGGGGAACACCGGGGAGCTGTTTTTT.

The V and J genes are TRBV2 and TRBJ1-5, with a possible D match to TRBD1 (6 bases). V shed 6 bases and J shed 3 bases, with 21 bases lying between them. The CDR3 runs 17 residues. The V gene's germline CDR1 is SNHLY and CDR2 FYNNEI. The DNA of the CDR3 is TGTGCCAGCAGCCGAGGTGGGGGGGCGGAATTCAATCAGCCCCAGCATTTT. As protein: CASSRGGGAEFNQPQHF.

The genes are TRBV11-2 and TRBJ2-2, with 7 nucleotides matching TRBD1. This CDR3 contains 16 residues. V was pared by 2 bases and J by 0 bases, with 3 bases of the junction left unmatched. Germline V gene sequence: CDR1 SGHAT, CDR2 FQNNGV. The CDR3, as DNA: TGTGCCAGCAGCTTAACAGGACAGGCGAACACCGGGGAGCTGTTTTTT. It codes for CASSLTGQANTGELFF.

The CDR3 spells CATRRGNANEKLFF. The CDR3 nucleotides are TGTGCCACCAGAAGGGGAAATGCTAATGAAAAACTGTTTTTT. The chain joins TRBV15 to TRBJ1-4, with D perhaps TRBD1 (5 bases). CDR1 and CDR2 (germline): LNHNV, YYDKDF (reference sequence). The CDR3 length is 14 residues. V lost 6 bases, J lost 3 bases, and 11 bases lay in between.

The chain combines TRBV11-2 with TRBJ2-1, with a weak D call TRBD1 (6 bases). The CDR3 length is 17 residues. Germline loops: CDR1 SGHAT, CDR2 FQNNGV. V was clipped by 1 base and J by 0 bases, with 13 bases between them. CDR3 amino acids: CASSLAWAGDSYNEQFF. CDR3 sequence (DNA): TGTGCCAGCAGCTTAGCTTGGGCAGGGGACTCCTACAATGAGCAGTTCTTC.

V and J are TRBV27 and TRBJ1-6; a weak D match, TRBD1 (5 bases). Germline loops: CDR1 MNHEY, CDR2 SMNVEV (reference sequence). The CDR3 runs to 15 residues. V dropped 2 bases and J dropped 7 bases, with 12 bases sitting between them. The CDR3 sequence is CASSLLTGFNSPLHF. The CDR3 nucleotides read TGTGCCAGCAGTTTACTAACAGGTTTCAATTCACCCCTCCACTTT.

This clone was detected once. This chain uses TRBV19 with TRBJ1-6; 8 bases match TRBD1. Germline loops: CDR1 LNHDA, CDR2 SQIVND (reference sequence). The V gene end was trimmed by 3 bases and the J gene end by 7 bases; junction bases not matched to a gene: 8. This CDR3 has 16 amino acids. The CDR3: CASSIPPDRVNSPLHF. The CDR3 bases are TGTGCCAGTAGTATTCCCCCGGACAGGGTCAATTCACCCCTCCACTTT.

This sequence joins TRBV2 and TRBJ1-1; tentatively, D is TRBD1 (6 bases). CDR1 and CDR2 (germline): SNHLY, FYNNEI. V was pared by 7 bases and J by 6 bases, with 15 bases between. CDR3 length: 13 amino acids. Here the CDR3 reads CASIETGGPEAFF. The CDR3 DNA follows: TGTGCCAGCATTGAGACGGGGGGCCCTGAAGCTTTCTTT.

V and J are TRBV5-1 and TRBJ1-2; 8 bases fit TRBD1. The CDR3 extends over 15 amino acids. Unmatched junction bases numbered 5, after V lost 0 bases and J lost 4 bases. Germline CDR1 is SGHRS and CDR2 is YFSETQ. The CDR3 nucleotides are TGCGCCAGCAGCTTGGAAGGACAGGGACGCTATGGCTACACCTTC. Protein product: CASSLEGQGRYGYTF.

This chain connects TRBV5-1 to TRBJ1-1, with no clear D. V lost 0 bases to trimming and J lost 1 base, with 7 bases between them. CDR3 length: 14 amino acids. In germline, CDR1 is SGHRS, CDR2 YFSETQ. The CDR3 protein is CASSLGPPNTEAFF. The CDR3 DNA sequence: TGCGCCAGCAGCTTGGGGCCGCCGAACACTGAAGCTTTCTTT.

The rearrangement links TRBV12-3 or TRBV12-4 to TRBJ1-2; 7 bases are shared with TRBD1. The J segment lost 3 bases and the V segment lost 5 bases, leaving 3 bases of the junction unmatched. There are 13 residues in the CDR3. The CDR3 sequence is CASSPDRDYGYTF. The CDR3 bases are TGTGCCAGCAGTCCTGACAGGGACTATGGCTACACCTTC.

V gene TRBV2 combines with J gene TRBJ1-2, with 7 bases lining up with TRBD1. The V gene's germline CDR1 is SNHLY and CDR2 FYNNEI. V shed 7 bases, J shed 0 bases, and the junction held 5 bases outside the gene matches. This CDR3 spans 14 amino acids. The CDR3 loop reads CASIRDSANYGYTF. The DNA of the CDR3 is TGTGCCAGCATCCGGGACAGCGCTAACTATGGCTACACCTTC. Full variable domain (missing parts from reference TRBV2 and TRBJ1-2): EPEVTQTPSHQVTQMGQEVILRCVPISNHLYFYWYRQILGQKVEFLVSFYNNEISEKSEIFDDQFSVERPDGSNFTLKIRSTKLEDSAMYFCASIRDSANYGYTFGSGTRLTVV.

Only a few counts were recorded for this clone. The V call is TRBV30, the J call TRBJ1-1; TRBD1 might be the D (6 bases). Trimming pared 4 bases from V and 5 bases from J, leaving 11 bases between. The CDR3 spans 12 residues. CDR1 is GTSNPN, CDR2 SVGIG, per germline (reference sequence). Written as DNA, the CDR3 is TGTGCCTGGATACAGGGAGTGACTGAAGCTTTCTTT. It translates to CAWIQGVTEAFF.

The V call is TRBV5-5, the J call TRBJ2-1; unclear D gene. The germline CDR1 and CDR2 sequences are SGHKS and YYEKEE (reference sequence). CDR3 length: 12 residues. V lost 2 bases and J 6 bases, leaving 6 bases between the germline ends. Here the CDR3 reads CASSFAANEQFF. CDR3 DNA: TGTGCCAGCAGCTTCGCGGCCAATGAGCAGTTCTTC.

This clone appeared a few times. The rearrangement joins TRBV5-4 to TRBJ2-1, with a possible D match to TRBD1 (6 bases). CDR1 and CDR2 (germline): SGHNT, YYREEE (reference sequence). V lost 4 bases and J lost 0, with 20 bases in between. CDR3 size: 18 residues. The CDR3 DNA follows: TGTGCCAGCAGCCAGATGTTGATTACAGGGAGCTCCTACAATGAGCAGTTCTTC. It specifies CASSQMLITGSSYNEQFF.

This chain joins TRBV12-5 and TRBJ1-2, with TRBD1 matching over 11 bases. The CDR3 runs 16 residues. The trim removed 6 bases at V and 4 bases at J, leaving 10 bases unmatched. Germline CDR1 and CDR2: LGHNT and FRNRAP. CDR3 in amino acids: CASGLRGTGGSYGYTF. CDR3 bases: TGTGCTAGTGGGCTACGAGGGACAGGGGGAAGCTATGGCTACACCTTC.

The CDR3 loop is CATSPRAGGRQTNTEAFF. CDR3 DNA sequence: TGTGCCACCAGCCCCAGAGCGGGGGGGAGACAAACGAACACTGAAGCTTTCTTT. The V call is TRBV15, the J call TRBJ1-1; D might be TRBD1 (5 bases). The CDR3 sequence is 18 residues long. V shed 5 bases and J shed 1 base, with 23 bases lying between them. Germline-derived CDR1 and CDR2 are LNHNV and YYDKDF (reference sequence).

The chain carries TRBV7-9 and TRBJ2-5; possibly TRBD1 for D (6 bases). Deletions cut 6 bases from V and 4 bases from J, with 18 bases between. The CDR3 spans 15 residues. Germline CDR1 and CDR2: SEHNR and FQNEAQ (reference sequence). DNA for the CDR3: TGTGCCAGCAGGACAGGAGGCGCAACCCGAGAGACCCAGTACTTC. As protein: CASRTGGATRETQYF.

V usage is TRBV9 and J usage is TRBJ1-1, with TRBD1 matching over 8 bases. CDR3 length equals 16 residues. J was trimmed by 4 bases and V by 0 bases; bases with no gene match: 8. Germline V lookup: CDR1 SGDLS, CDR2 YYNGEE. CDR3 DNA: TGTGCCAGCAGCGTAGGAGCAGGGGGCGCGGGCACTGAAGCTTTCTTT. This sequence encodes CASSVGAGGAGTEAFF.